The present entry profiles one T cell receptor (beta chain) with its context. Its antigen is not identified. Germline-derived CDR1 and CDR2 are DFQATT and SNEGSKA (reference sequence). This CDR3 comprises 11 residues. The V gene lost 3 bases and the J gene lost 3 bases, with 5 bases spanning the gap. Sequenced by immunoSEQ multiplex PCR; TCRdb stores in-frame clones only, minus some. The table includes 25,000 to 35,000 clones, about 92% detected once. These data originate in a study of T cell clonotyping in hematopoietic cell transplantation. Time point in this sample: recipient sample about 28 days before transplant, after cytoreduction. Study-level results: Cells were unsorted, so CD4 and CD8 contributions were not separated. After transplant, recipient diversity fell while pathologically expanded clonotypes grew through day 180.

The gene calls are TRBV20-1 and TRBJ2-5; D unclear. The TCR originated in a man between 50 and 59 years old with acute myeloid leukemia. Some clones in this sample may be carry-over from other donors' samples. The specimen was peripheral blood mononuclear cells, collected before stem cell transplant. The CDR3 sequence is CSASPEETQYF. The CDR3 coding sequence is TGCAGTGCTAGTCCAGAAGAGACCCAGTACTTC.